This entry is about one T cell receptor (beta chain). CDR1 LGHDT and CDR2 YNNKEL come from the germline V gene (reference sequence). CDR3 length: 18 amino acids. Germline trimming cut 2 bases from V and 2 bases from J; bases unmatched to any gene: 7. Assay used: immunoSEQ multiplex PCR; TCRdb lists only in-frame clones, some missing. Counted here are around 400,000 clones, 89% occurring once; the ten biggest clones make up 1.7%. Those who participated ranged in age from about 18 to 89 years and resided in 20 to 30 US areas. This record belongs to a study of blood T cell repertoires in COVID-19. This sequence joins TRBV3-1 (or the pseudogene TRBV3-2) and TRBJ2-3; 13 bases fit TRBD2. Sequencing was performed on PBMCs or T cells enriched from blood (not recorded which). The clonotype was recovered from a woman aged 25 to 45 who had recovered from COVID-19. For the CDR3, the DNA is TGTGCCAGCAGCCAATCCGAGACTAGCGGGGGGTTCACAGATACGCAGTATTTT. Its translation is CASSQSETSGGFTDTQYF.